What follows is one TCR beta chain and its context. Its antigen has not been determined. No qualities accompany the bases; no much larger clone lies one base away. All of the isolated RNA was reverse transcribed with the High Capacity cDNA Reverse Transcription Kit, so expressed TCRB transcripts were sequenced. Deep immunoSEQ sequencing was applied to naive, central memory and regulatory T cell samples, giving an average of roughly 3.3 million total reads per sample. Sorted cells were lysed in RLT buffer and RNA was extracted with DNase-treated RNeasy Micro or Mini kits, depending on cell number. Each cell subset was processed on its own to prevent cross-contamination, while patient and healthy donor samples were processed together. TCRB sequences were amplified from cDNA with the immunoSEQ multiplex PCR, producing 87-bp fragments spanning the CDR3 region. Sequencing of the amplicons was performed on the Illumina HiSeq platform. Turning to the authors' computational methods: Synthetic template baselines were used to correct PCR bias computationally, reads within Hamming distance 2 were collapsed together, and singletons that could not be merged were discarded. Reads were aligned against IMGT to assign V, D and J genes, CDR3 length and insertions or deletions at six rearrangement sites. Within each subset, clonotype counts were normalized to sorted cell number, after which true diversity and Gini coefficients were computed with the tcR R package. The overlap coefficient, calculated on TCRB nucleotide sequences, was used to quantify repertoire sharing. As a proxy for the pre-selection repertoire, out-of-frame TCRB sequences from naive cells were analyzed. Sourced from immuneACCESS, this table was stored by TCRdb with only in-frame sequences that have V and J called. A share of the clones is absent; for the studies checked, an unresolved V gene accounts for under half, and the remainder has no known explanation. The V and J calls and the clone size are those of that table, but D and trimming were determined from the DNA. Here the sample has roughly 400,000 clones; roughly 14% occur a single time. Together, the top ten hold approximately 0.035% of the sample.

The data originate from a study of beta chain features in type 1 diabetes (dated by TCRdb to the late 2010s). For context, the study as a whole: Mean age, gender distribution, total cell number and subset yield did not differ between patients and healthy donors. A total of 100 million to 110 million sorted cells were examined across all samples, and a strong correlation was observed between cell number per subset and RNA yield. The study compared TCRB repertoires of sorted circulating CD4+ T cell subsets between recently diagnosed type 1 diabetes patients and matched healthy donors. Regulatory and stem cell-like memory subsets were isolated from only 8 patients and about eight healthy donors, whereas naive and central memory subsets came from all 30 or so donors.

Results and caveats for the whole study, not just this receptor: Shorter templates might be favored by PCR, yet because patient and control samples were amplified and corrected together, any such skew would affect both groups equally. Because the HLA sub-analyses included only small numbers of individuals, any influence of HLA type on TCRB rearrangement was left unresolved. Naive, central memory and regulatory TCRB repertoires appeared more similar among patients than among healthy donors. A moderate but significant shortening of TCRB CDR3 length was observed in type 1 diabetes patients in all four CD4+ subsets. Patients with type 1 diabetes made fewer insertions and deleted more nucleotides at VDJ recombination sites, implying thymic rearrangement abnormalities. Because cDNA was sequenced instead of genomic DNA, activated cells with high expression could be over-represented, although the groups did not differ in activation or CD3 levels.

The CDR1 and CDR2 encoded by the germline V gene are LGHNA and YSLEER. From its cysteine to its phenylalanine, the CDR3 spans 14 amino acids. The DNA shown is the 42-base CDR3, in frame from base 1. V and J are truncated by 4 bases and 0 bases respectively, leaving an intervening sequence of 9 bases. A single peripheral blood draw of about 116 mL on average was collected from each donor into heparinised tubes. Using a panel that included CD45RO, CCR7, CD25, CD127, CD95 and CD27, naive, central memory, regulatory and stem cell-like memory CD4+ T cells were sorted on a BD FACSAria II. Purity was above 95% for every sorted population. PBMCs were separated immediately by Lymphoprep density gradient centrifugation and were stained directly, without being cultured. Samples were stained and sorted in pairs, with one healthy donor and one patient per experiment, so that batch effects were minimized.

This chain joins TRBV4-3 to TRBJ1-1, with a weak D call of TRBD1 (6 bases match). Input material: naive CD4+ T cells from blood. The sample's cell subset or site, from its label and the paper: true naive CD4+ T cells. The receptor was derived from a man younger than 45 in good health. At the DNA level, the sequence is TGCGCCAGCAGCCCAGACAGGCTGAACACTGAAGCTTTCTTT. Its protein product is CASSPDRLNTEAFF.